The 5 T cell receptor beta chains given below trace back to one sample, sequenced in a study of blood T cell repertoires in COVID-19 (dated by TCRdb to the early 2020s). Library method: the immunoSEQ multiplex PCR assay. Not all clones reach the TCRdb copy of this immuneACCESS table, which keeps in-frame sequences only. Checked studies attribute under half of the gap to unresolved V genes and leave the rest unexplained. This sample gives 200,000 to 300,000 clones in total; approximately 86% of them show up just once. Clones ranked in the top ten supply about 3% of the sample. Sequencing was performed on peripheral blood. The receptors stem from a woman aged 25-40 years who had recovered from COVID-19.

This CDR3 is CSALEGTQYF. CDR3 DNA: TGCAGTGCTCTCGAGGGGACCCAGTACTTC. The rearrangement uses TRBV20-1 and TRBJ2-5; D is perhaps TRBD2 (5 bases). Germline loops: CDR1 DFQATT, CDR2 SNEGSKA (reference sequence). Trimming pared 5 bases from V and 7 bases from J, leaving 8 bases between. The CDR3 has 10 residues.

This sequence joins TRBV3-1 (or the pseudogene TRBV3-2) and TRBJ1-2, with D perhaps matching TRBD1 (5 bases). CDR3 size: 17 residues. Germline CDR1 reads LGHDT; CDR2 reads YNNKEL (reference sequence). V was shortened by 4 bases and J by 0 bases, with 18 bases between the two germline ends. The CDR3 coding sequence is TGTGCCAGCAGCCCCCACCCCGCCAGGGCAGCTAACTATGGCTACACCTTC. Its protein product is CASSPHPARAANYGYTF.

This sequence joins TRBV2 and TRBJ2-1, with 9 bases aligning to TRBD1. This CDR3 spans 17 amino acids. The J segment lost 2 bases and the V segment lost 4 bases, leaving 9 bases of the junction unmatched. CDR1 and CDR2 from the germline V gene are SNHLY and FYNNEI. The CDR3 protein is CASSVSWGQGPYNEQFF. DNA for the CDR3: TGTGCCAGCAGTGTAAGTTGGGGACAGGGTCCCTACAATGAGCAGTTCTTC.

The rearrangement links TRBV3-1 (or the pseudogene TRBV3-2) to TRBJ2-3; perhaps TRBD1 as D (7 bases). The length of the CDR3 is 16 residues. Trimming removed 1 base from V and 4 bases from J, with 15 bases in between. Per germline, CDR1 LGHDT and CDR2 YNNKEL (reference sequence). The CDR3 coding sequence is TGTGCCAGCAGCCAAGTTTCCGGCAGGGGGGCAGATACGCAGTATTTT. This encodes CASSQVSGRGADTQYF.

The chain couples TRBV9 to TRBJ2-1; 12 bases are shared with TRBD2. This CDR3 has 15 residues. V shed 7 bases and J 2 bases; nucleotides not matched to a gene: 4. Germline CDR1 is SGDLS and CDR2 is YYNGEE. CDR3 in amino acids: CASGGLAGTYNEQFF. The CDR3 region has the DNA TGTGCCAGCGGGGGACTAGCGGGTACCTACAATGAGCAGTTCTTC.